Below are 24 T cell receptor beta chains sequenced from a single sample in a study of T cells in Graves' hyperthyroidism and ophthalmopathy. RNA transcripts provided the source from which TCR beta CDR3 regions were amplified. The HTBI primer set drove a first-round RT-PCR of the TCR CDR3. TCRdb recomputed calls from the multiplex PCR reads with MiXCR, one row per CDR3 protein. The data hold approximately 690,000 distinct CDR3 sequences, with under 25% observed a single time. Material for sequencing was blood. Source of these receptors: a man in his thirties or forties with Graves' ophthalmopathy.

This clonotype was seen just once. The CDR3 nucleotides are TGTGCCACCAGTTCGACGGCCGGACAGCAGTTCTTC. Protein: CATSSTAGQQFF. This sequence joins TRBV24-1 and TRBJ2-1; D is uncertain. CDR1 and CDR2 (germline): KGHDR, SFDVKD. The CDR3 runs to 12 residues. V shed 6 bases and J shed 11 bases, with 13 bases lying between them.

In its sample, this clonotype was seen a few times. Just one base apart from a much larger clone, this may be a read error. V gene TRBV12-3 or TRBV12-4 combines with J gene TRBJ2-1, with 10 bases fitting TRBD2. The CDR3 spans 15 residues. CDR3 amino acids: CASNPAGGPYNEQLF. The CDR3 DNA is TGTGCCAGCAACCCAGCGGGAGGGCCTTACAATGAGCAGCTCTTC.

The table lists this clonotype with many counts. This chain joins TRBV10-3 and TRBJ1-5; 8 bases match TRBD1. The V gene's germline CDR1 is ENHRY and CDR2 SYGVKD. The CDR3 contains 15 residues. V gave up 5 bases and J gave up 1 base; unmatched junction bases: 4. CDR3 sequence: CAISLDRGSNQPQHF. For the CDR3, the DNA is TGTGCCATCAGTCTAGACAGGGGAAGCAATCAGCCCCAGCATTTT.

This clonotype was seen more than once but under ten times. The CDR3 bases are TGTGCCAGCAGCCAAGATTTCGCCAGGGGGCTAGGCGAGCAGTACTTC. Its translation: CASSQDFARGLGEQYF. The J gene is TRBJ2-7, the V gene TRBV4-2; the match to TRBD1 covers 8 bases. The germline gives CDR1 LGHNA, CDR2 YNFKEQ. The CDR3 runs to 16 residues. V was clipped by 0 bases and J by 6 bases; unmatched bases: 10.

The sample holds many counts of this clonotype. J is TRBJ2-5 and V is TRBV11-2, with D unresolved. This CDR3 contains 14 residues. CDR1 is SGHAT, CDR2 FQNNGV, per germline. V lost 5 bases and J lost 2, with 12 bases in between. CDR3 sequence reads: CASSAVLEQETQYF. The CDR3 DNA reads TGTGCCAGCAGCGCCGTTTTAGAGCAAGAGACCCAGTACTTC.

V usage is TRBV5-1 and J usage is TRBJ2-5, with 8 bases aligning to TRBD2. The CDR3 sequence is 14 residues long. The V gene's germline CDR1 is SGHRS and CDR2 YFSETQ. Trimming took 4 bases from V and 2 from J; bases not matched to a gene: 4. CDR3 residues: CASSISGGQETQYF. In nucleotides, the CDR3 is TGCGCCAGCAGCATCAGCGGGGGTCAAGAGACCCAGTACTTC.

This clonotype occurred a few times. This sequence joins TRBV2 and TRBJ2-7; D could derive from TRBD1 or TRBD2 (5 bases each). Germline-derived CDR1 and CDR2 are SNHLY and FYNNEI. Trimming left V 6 bases short and J 7 bases short, with 16 bases between. This CDR3 is 13 amino acids long. This chain's CDR3 is CASSRDPLGEQYF. CDR3 nucleotides: TGTGCCAGCAGCCGGGACCCACTTGGGGAGCAGTACTTC.

This clonotype was found a few times. At one end the junction does not follow the germline gene, possibly because of a read error. This chain connects TRBV28 to TRBJ1-2; TRBD1 agrees at 10 bases. Germline V gene lookup returns CDR1 MDHEN and CDR2 SYDVKM. There are 16 residues in the CDR3. The CDR3: CASSRGPGTGDYDYTF. The CDR3 region has the DNA TGTGCCAGCAGTCGGGGTCCCGGGACAGGGGACTATGACTACACCTTC.

DNA of the CDR3: TGCAGTGCTAGAGATTGGGGCGGGAGTTCTGAGCAGTTCTTC. The encoded protein is CSARDWGGSSEQFF. This sequence joins TRBV20-1 and TRBJ2-1; 7 nucleotides align to TRBD2. This CDR3 is built from 14 residues. Losses at the gene ends were 0 bases for V and 9 bases for J; bases not matched to a gene: 8. The germline V gene has CDR1 DFQATT and CDR2 SNEGSKA (reference sequence).

CDR3 protein: CASSPVEGAPGETQYF. For the CDR3, the DNA is TGTGCCAGCAGCCCAGTTGAGGGGGCGCCCGGAGAGACCCAGTACTTC. V usage is TRBV7-9 and J usage is TRBJ2-5, with TRBD1 identical over 7 bases. Germline loops: CDR1 SEHNR, CDR2 FQNEAQ (reference sequence). The trim removed 5 bases at V and 4 bases at J, leaving 13 bases unmatched. This CDR3 is built from 16 residues.

This clonotype came up a few times. V and J are TRBV28 and TRBJ2-7; 9 nucleotides match TRBD2. The CDR3 has 15 amino acids. From germline, CDR1 is MDHEN and CDR2 SYDVKM. Trimming removed 7 bases from V and 2 bases from J; junction bases left unmatched: 9. The CDR3 region has the DNA TGTGCCAGCACCCTGACTAGCGGAACCCCCTACGAGCAGTACTTC. Amino acid sequence: CASTLTSGTPYEQYF.

The chain is built from TRBV6-1 and TRBJ1-6; no firm D call. This CDR3 is 18 amino acids long. Germline V gives CDR1 MNHNS, CDR2 SASEGT. V shed 6 bases and J shed 2 bases, with 20 bases lying between them. Here the CDR3 DNA reads TGTGCCAGCAGAGGCGGGCTATTAGGGAGTACCTATAATTCACCCCTCCACTTT. Amino acids: CASRGGLLGSTYNSPLHF.

Only one count was recorded for this clonotype. This chain connects TRBV7-2 to TRBJ2-2, with TRBD2 identical over 7 bases. Germline trimming cut 2 bases from V and 4 bases from J; bases unmatched to any gene: 10. The CDR3 is made up of 17 amino acids. Germline V gene sequence: CDR1 SGHTA, CDR2 FQGNSA. The CDR3 region is CASSLSLGGRLTGELFF. The DNA for the CDR3 is TGTGCCAGCAGCTTATCCCTGGGCGGGAGACTCACCGGGGAGCTGTTTTTT.

This clonotype was found a few times. This rearrangement joins TRBV7-2 to TRBJ2-5; D unclear. Trimming pared 2 bases from V and 12 bases from J, leaving 13 bases between. Germline V lookup: CDR1 SGHTA, CDR2 FQGNSA. This CDR3 has 12 amino acids. In DNA form, the CDR3 reads TGTGCCAGCAGCTTATTGGAGACCTCGAAGTACTTC. Amino acids: CASSLLETSKYF.

In this sample, this clonotype turned up many times. The V gene is TRBV27, the J gene TRBJ2-1, with TRBD2 matching over 10 bases. V lost 3 bases to trimming and J lost 0 bases; unmatched junction nucleotides: 11. Germline-derived CDR1 and CDR2 are MNHEY and SMNVEV (reference sequence). The CDR3 has 19 amino acids. The CDR3, as DNA: TGTGCCAGCAGTTTCCGAGAGGGACTAGCGAGGTCCTCCTACAATGAGCAGTTCTTC. Translation: CASSFREGLARSSYNEQFF.

The chain combines TRBV7-2 with TRBJ1-2; D gene ambiguous. Trimming shortened V by 1 base and J by 8 bases, and 14 bases separated the two germline ends. CDR1 and CDR2 (germline): SGHTA, FQGNSA. The CDR3 contains 14 residues. The chain's CDR3 is CASSLVLASDGYTF. In DNA, the CDR3 is TGTGCCAGCAGCTTAGTCTTGGCGTCAGACGGCTACACCTTC. Variable domain in full (rest from reference TRBV7-2 and TRBJ1-2): GAGVSQSPSNKVTEKGKDVELRCDPISGHTALYWYRQSLGQGLEFLIYFQGNSAPDKSGLPSDRFSAERTGGSVSTLTIQRTQQEDSAVYLCASSLVLASDGYTFGSGTRLTVV.

This chain uses TRBV6-1 with TRBJ2-2, with D unclear. The V gene lost 1 base and the J gene lost 6 bases, with 15 bases spanning the gap. The CDR3 covers 16 residues. CDR1 and CDR2 (germline): MNHNS, SASEGT. Written as DNA, the CDR3 is TGTGCCAGCAGTGAAGTAACTTTTTCGGTCCCCGGGGAGCTGTTTTTT. This translates into CASSEVTFSVPGELFF.

This clonotype was seen a few times. The genes are TRBV28 and TRBJ2-7; TRBD2 agrees at 13 bases. The ends lost 4 bases at V and 5 bases at J; junction bases unmatched: 8. Germline assignment: CDR1 MDHEN and CDR2 SYDVKM. CDR3 size: 16 residues. CDR3 nucleotides: TGTGCCAGCAGTTCCCAACTAGCGGGAGGGACGCACGAGCAGTACTTC. This translates into CASSSQLAGGTHEQYF.

The chain combines TRBV20-1 with TRBJ2-7, with D hard to call. V was trimmed by 0 bases and J by 4 bases, leaving 31 bases between them. CDR3 length: 20 amino acids. Germline V gene lookup returns CDR1 DFQATT and CDR2 SNEGSKA (reference sequence). CDR3: CSAREISGPDVTTGFYEQYF. For the CDR3, the DNA is TGCAGTGCTAGAGAAATTAGTGGACCGGACGTAACGACGGGCTTTTACGAGCAGTACTTC.

In its sample, this clonotype was seen a few times. V usage is TRBV20-1 and J usage is TRBJ1-4; the D gene is possibly TRBD1 (5 bases). Germline lookup yields CDR1 DFQATT and CDR2 SNEGSKA (reference sequence). Deletions cut 6 bases from V and 8 bases from J, with 19 bases between. The CDR3 is 14 amino acids. The CDR3 sequence is CSAMGGVPGEKLFF. The CDR3 DNA is TGCAGTGCGATGGGGGGGGTCCCAGGGGAAAAACTGTTTTTT.

The sample holds many counts of this clonotype. V gene TRBV27 combines with J gene TRBJ2-3, with D perhaps matching TRBD2 (5 bases). CDR3 length: 15 residues. Germline assignment: CDR1 MNHEY and CDR2 SMNVEV (reference sequence). V was trimmed by 0 bases and J by 5 bases, leaving 12 bases between them. CDR3 in DNA: TGTGCCAGCAGTTTATCCCCTCTAGCCGAAGATACGCAGTATTTT. It yields the protein CASSLSPLAEDTQYF.

For this clonotype: Since a much larger clone is just one base distant, this may be a read error. CDR3 coding DNA: TGTGCCAGCAGTGAAGGAGCGGGACACTACAATGAGCAGTACTTC. As protein: CASSEGAGHYNEQYF. The J gene is TRBJ2-1, the V gene TRBV2, with D possibly being TRBD2 (7 bases). The J call could be wrong; TRBJ2-7 is a better fit for the DNA end. CDR3 length: 15 amino acids. Per germline, CDR1 SNHLY and CDR2 FYNNEI.

The chain links TRBV18 to TRBJ2-2; 8 bases line up with TRBD1. V trimming: 5 bases; J trimming: 8 bases; junction bases outside the gene matches: 10. The CDR3 extends over 15 amino acids. The V gene's germline CDR1 is KGHSH and CDR2 LQKENI. The CDR3 is CASSNPTGEVGELFF. CDR3 sequence (DNA): TGTGCCAGCTCAAACCCGACAGGGGAAGTGGGGGAGCTGTTTTTT.

This clonotype was counted a few times. The rearrangement uses TRBV6-5 and TRBJ1-1, with a possible D match to TRBD1 (5 bases). V was trimmed by 0 bases and J by 1 base, leaving 12 bases between them. The CDR3 runs 16 residues. Per germline, CDR1 MNHEY and CDR2 SVGAGI. The CDR3 loop reads CASSYSMGPSNTEAFF. In nucleotides, the CDR3 is TGTGCCAGCAGTTACTCAATGGGACCATCGAACACTGAAGCTTTCTTT.